A selection of T cell receptor beta chains follows, all from one sample in a study of T cell responses to AZD1222 COVID-19 vaccine. Sequencing used immunoSEQ multiplex PCR; TCRdb keeps in-frame clones, though not all of them. The data hold tens of thousands of clones, with approximately 89% observed a single time. Sequenced material: peripheral blood, taken 28 days after the second AZD1222 dose. Every receptor here comes from an adult who received the AZD1222 COVID-19 vaccine. Both conserved end residues are part of each CDR3. The D gene is left open where the match is weak. The size entry is marked missing in some rows and otherwise reads once, few, many or a size class.

d_gene: -
v_gene: TRBV5-6
j_gene: TRBJ1-1
abundance: -
CDR3aa: CASSLATELLSF
CDR3nt: TGTGCCAGCAGCTTGGCCACGGAGCTACTCTCCTTT

d_gene: TRBD1
v_gene: TRBV18
j_gene: TRBJ1-2
abundance: -
CDR3aa: CASSPYLTTGTGLFGGYTF
CDR3nt: TGTGCCAGCTCACCTTACCTCACTACCGGGACAGGGCTTTTTGGTGGCTACACCTTC

d_gene: -
v_gene: TRBV27
j_gene: TRBJ1-5
abundance: once
CDR3aa: CASSLGPWGSNQPQHF
CDR3nt: TGTGCCAGCAGTTTGGGACCTTGGGGCAGCAATCAGCCCCAGCATTTT

d_gene: -
v_gene: TRBV2
j_gene: TRBJ1-1
abundance: few
CDR3aa: CASRGNGLNTEAFF
CDR3nt: TGTGCCAGCAGGGGGAACGGCCTGAACACTGAAGCTTTCTTT

d_gene: -
v_gene: TRBV5-1
j_gene: TRBJ1-2
abundance: -
CDR3aa: CASSLPTNFGYTF
CDR3nt: TGCGCCAGCAGCTTGCCCACAAATTTTGGCTACACCTTC

d_gene: TRBD2
v_gene: TRBV14
j_gene: TRBJ2-7
abundance: -
CDR3aa: CASSHHLPEAGLGSYEQYF
CDR3nt: TGTGCCAGCAGCCACCACCTACCCGAAGCGGGGCTGGGGTCCTACGAGCAGTACTTC

d_gene: -
v_gene: TRBV3-1/TRBV3-2
j_gene: TRBJ1-6
abundance: once
CDR3aa: CASSQDLIGQINSPLHF
CDR3nt: TGTGCCAGCAGCCAAGATCTAATTGGACAGATTAATTCACCCCTCCACTTT

d_gene: -
v_gene: TRBV27
j_gene: TRBJ1-1
abundance: -
CDR3aa: CASSLLGRLNTEAFF
CDR3nt: TGTGCCAGCAGTTTGCTCGGCCGTCTGAACACTGAAGCTTTCTTT

d_gene: -
v_gene: TRBV9
j_gene: TRBJ1-6
abundance: -
CDR3aa: CASSAPMGPRSPLHF
CDR3nt: TGTGCCAGCAGCGCCCCGATGGGGCCTCGTTCACCCCTCCACTTT

d_gene: -
v_gene: TRBV5-1
j_gene: TRBJ1-3
abundance: -
CDR3aa: CASSPGSGNTIYF
CDR3nt: TGCGCCAGCAGCCCGGGCTCTGGAAACACCATATATTTT

d_gene: -
v_gene: TRBV7-9
j_gene: TRBJ1-1
abundance: few
CDR3aa: CASSITQTVNTEAFF
CDR3nt: TGTGCCAGCAGCATAACCCAGACAGTGAACACTGAAGCTTTCTTT

d_gene: -
v_gene: TRBV27
j_gene: TRBJ2-7
abundance: -
CDR3aa: CASSLTGIEDYEQYF
CDR3nt: TGTGCCAGCAGTTTGACCGGGATCGAGGACTACGAGCAGTACTTC

d_gene: TRBD1
v_gene: TRBV5-1
j_gene: TRBJ1-6
abundance: few
CDR3aa: CASKGTGGNSPLHF
CDR3nt: TGCGCCAGCAAGGGGACAGGGGGTAATTCACCCCTCCACTTT

d_gene: -
v_gene: TRBV19
j_gene: TRBJ2-1
abundance: -
CDR3aa: CASRTTGKVIKQFF
CDR3nt: TGTGCCAGTAGGACAACCGGGAAGGTTATTAAGCAGTTCTTC

d_gene: -
v_gene: TRBV2
j_gene: TRBJ2-3
abundance: -
CDR3aa: CASSEANPDTQYF
CDR3nt: TGTGCCAGCAGTGAAGCGAACCCAGATACGCAGTATTTT

d_gene: -
v_gene: TRBV7-3
j_gene: TRBJ2-2
abundance: -
CDR3aa: CASSLGANTGELFF
CDR3nt: TGTGCCAGCAGCTTGGGGGCGAACACCGGGGAGCTGTTTTTT

d_gene: TRBD1
v_gene: TRBV3-1/TRBV3-2
j_gene: TRBJ2-5
abundance: once
CDR3aa: CASSQTGTGAPGEETQYF
CDR3nt: TGTGCCAGCAGCCAAACCGGGACAGGGGCGCCAGGGGAAGAGACCCAGTACTTC

d_gene: -
v_gene: TRBV27
j_gene: TRBJ1-3
abundance: -
CDR3aa: CASRSGLGSGNTIYF
CDR3nt: TGTGCCAGCCGCTCGGGATTAGGTTCTGGAAACACCATATATTTT

d_gene: TRBD1
v_gene: TRBV2
j_gene: TRBJ1-5
abundance: -
CDR3aa: CASRGGQGDQPQHF
CDR3nt: TGTGCCAGCAGGGGGGGACAGGGCGATCAGCCCCAGCATTTT

d_gene: -
v_gene: TRBV24-1
j_gene: TRBJ2-6
abundance: -
CDR3aa: CATSGDGNVLTF
CDR3nt: TGTGCCACCAGTGGGGACGGAAACGTCCTGACTTTC

d_gene: -
v_gene: TRBV6-1
j_gene: TRBJ2-5
abundance: -
CDR3aa: CASSDLPGRQETQYF
CDR3nt: TGTGCCAGCAGTGATCTACCGGGACGCCAAGAGACCCAGTACTTC

d_gene: TRBD1
v_gene: TRBV7-8
j_gene: TRBJ2-3
abundance: -
CDR3aa: CASSVQGWATDTQYF
CDR3nt: TGTGCCAGCAGCGTACAGGGGTGGGCCACAGATACGCAGTATTTT

d_gene: -
v_gene: TRBV28
j_gene: TRBJ2-7
abundance: -
CDR3aa: CASRTGTYGYEQYF
CDR3nt: TGTGCCAGCAGAACCGGGACGTACGGCTACGAGCAGTACTTC

d_gene: -
v_gene: TRBV18
j_gene: TRBJ1-6
abundance: -
CDR3aa: CASSPPQQGPYNSPLHF
CDR3nt: TGTGCCAGCTCACCACCTCAACAGGGTCCTTATAATTCACCCCTCCACTTT

d_gene: TRBD1
v_gene: TRBV19
j_gene: TRBJ1-6
abundance: -
CDR3aa: CASSPGQGITSPLHF
CDR3nt: TGTGCCAGTAGTCCGGGACAGGGGATCACTTCACCCCTCCACTTT

d_gene: -
v_gene: TRBV18
j_gene: TRBJ2-3
abundance: -
CDR3aa: CASSQTRSPDTQYF
CDR3nt: TGTGCCAGCTCACAAACAAGAAGCCCAGATACGCAGTATTTT

d_gene: TRBD2
v_gene: TRBV7-9
j_gene: TRBJ2-5
abundance: -
CDR3aa: CASSLTGGQETQYF
CDR3nt: TGTGCCAGCAGTTTGACGGGGGGACAAGAGACCCAGTACTTC

d_gene: -
v_gene: TRBV2
j_gene: TRBJ1-5
abundance: -
CDR3aa: CASRKTGLYQPQHF
CDR3nt: TGTGCCAGCAGGAAGACAGGTTTGTATCAGCCCCAGCATTTT

d_gene: TRBD2
v_gene: TRBV3-1/TRBV3-2
j_gene: TRBJ2-3
abundance: -
CDR3aa: CASSQVLSSGEHPYTQYF
CDR3nt: TGTGCCAGCAGCCAAGTGCTGTCTAGCGGGGAACATCCCTATACGCAGTATTTT

d_gene: -
v_gene: TRBV27
j_gene: TRBJ2-5
abundance: -
CDR3aa: CASRELGVPETQYF
CDR3nt: TGTGCCAGCAGGGAATTGGGAGTCCCAGAGACCCAGTACTTC

d_gene: TRBD1
v_gene: TRBV19
j_gene: TRBJ2-1
abundance: -
CDR3aa: CASSLQGAGNEQFF
CDR3nt: TGTGCCAGTAGCTTACAGGGGGCTGGGAATGAGCAGTTCTTC

d_gene: -
v_gene: TRBV6-6
j_gene: TRBJ2-2
abundance: -
CDR3aa: CASSYSQGVYPGELFF
CDR3nt: TGTGCCAGCAGTTACTCGCAGGGTGTTTACCCCGGGGAGCTGTTTTTT

d_gene: TRBD1
v_gene: TRBV6-5
j_gene: TRBJ2-7
abundance: -
CDR3aa: CASSYSGTGIDEQYF
CDR3nt: TGTGCCAGCAGTTACTCCGGGACAGGGATCGACGAGCAGTACTTC

d_gene: -
v_gene: TRBV7-9
j_gene: TRBJ1-1
abundance: once
CDR3aa: CASSLAQTRGAFF
CDR3nt: TGTGCCAGCAGCTTAGCACAGACCAGGGGAGCTTTCTTT

d_gene: -
v_gene: TRBV11-2
j_gene: TRBJ1-2
abundance: once
CDR3aa: CASSLEAGYNYGYTF
CDR3nt: TGTGCCAGCAGCTTAGAAGCAGGGTATAACTATGGCTACACCTTC

d_gene: -
v_gene: TRBV7-8
j_gene: TRBJ2-5
abundance: -
CDR3aa: CASSPGVPETQYF
CDR3nt: TGTGCCAGCAGCCCGGGTGTTCCCGAGACCCAGTACTTC

d_gene: -
v_gene: TRBV28
j_gene: TRBJ1-2
abundance: once
CDR3aa: CASSLSFGYTF
CDR3nt: TGTGCCAGCAGTTTATCTTTTGGCTACACCTTC

d_gene: TRBD1
v_gene: TRBV10-2
j_gene: TRBJ2-2
abundance: once
CDR3aa: CASIRDRNTGELFF
CDR3nt: TGCGCCAGCATAAGGGACAGAAACACCGGGGAGCTGTTTTTT

d_gene: TRBD1
v_gene: TRBV9
j_gene: TRBJ2-2
abundance: -
CDR3aa: CASSARQGHRELFF
CDR3nt: TGTGCCAGCAGCGCCCGACAGGGACACCGGGAGCTGTTTTTT

d_gene: TRBD1
v_gene: TRBV7-3
j_gene: TRBJ2-3
abundance: -
CDR3aa: CASSYSTGSDTQYF
CDR3nt: TGTGCCAGCAGCTACTCGACAGGGTCAGATACGCAGTATTTT

d_gene: TRBD1
v_gene: TRBV7-2
j_gene: TRBJ2-7
abundance: -
CDR3aa: CASSLASGQASYEQYF
CDR3nt: TGTGCCAGCAGCTTAGCGTCAGGACAGGCGTCCTACGAGCAGTACTTC

d_gene: -
v_gene: TRBV6-4
j_gene: TRBJ1-1
abundance: -
CDR3aa: CASSREGTNTEAFF
CDR3nt: TGTGCCAGCAGTAGGGAGGGGACGAACACTGAAGCTTTCTTT

d_gene: -
v_gene: TRBV5-3
j_gene: TRBJ1-2
abundance: -
CDR3aa: CARSLEDNYGYTF
CDR3nt: TGTGCCAGAAGCTTGGAAGATAACTATGGCTACACCTTC

d_gene: -
v_gene: TRBV4-3
j_gene: TRBJ1-5
abundance: -
CDR3aa: CASSQDLRQPQHF
CDR3nt: TGCGCCAGCAGCCAAGATTTGAGGCAGCCCCAGCATTTT

d_gene: TRBD1
v_gene: TRBV9
j_gene: TRBJ1-4
abundance: -
CDR3aa: CASSPGQGREKLFF
CDR3nt: TGTGCCAGCAGCCCGGGACAGGGCCGCGAAAAACTGTTTTTT

d_gene: -
v_gene: TRBV6-5
j_gene: TRBJ1-2
abundance: once
CDR3aa: CASSYADYGYTF
CDR3nt: TGTGCCAGCAGTTACGCAGACTATGGCTACACCTTC

d_gene: TRBD1
v_gene: TRBV27
j_gene: TRBJ1-1
abundance: -
CDR3aa: CASKTIDRDEAFF
CDR3nt: TGTGCCAGCAAGACCATCGACAGGGATGAAGCTTTCTTT

d_gene: -
v_gene: TRBV4-1
j_gene: TRBJ1-1
abundance: -
CDR3aa: CASSQGSRLGTEAFF
CDR3nt: TGCGCCAGCAGCCAAGGGTCGCGGTTGGGCACTGAAGCTTTCTTT

d_gene: -
v_gene: TRBV25-1
j_gene: TRBJ1-1
abundance: -
CDR3aa: CASSPQGFTEAFF
CDR3nt: TGTGCCAGCAGTCCTCAGGGGTTCACTGAAGCTTTCTTT

d_gene: -
v_gene: TRBV2
j_gene: TRBJ1-3
abundance: -
CDR3aa: CASSEALKRLTGNTIYF
CDR3nt: TGTGCCAGCAGTGAAGCCTTAAAACGGCTAACTGGAAACACCATATATTTT

d_gene: -
v_gene: TRBV19
j_gene: TRBJ2-1
abundance: once
CDR3aa: CASSMMLPNYNEQFF
CDR3nt: TGTGCCAGTAGTATGATGCTCCCCAACTACAATGAGCAGTTCTTC

d_gene: TRBD1
v_gene: TRBV5-4
j_gene: TRBJ1-1
abundance: -
CDR3aa: CASSPGTRGPQGAFF
CDR3nt: TGTGCCAGCAGCCCGGGGACCAGGGGGCCCCAGGGAGCTTTCTTT